This TCR beta chain was captured in a study of graft-versus-host responses after intestinal transplantation. The wider study: Induction using anti-thymocyte globulin, followed by tacrolimus and steroids for approximately 3 years, was given to all recipients. Study observations and caveats: Some patients had graft-donor T cell macrochimerism, and their allografts showed high graft-versus-host to host-versus-graft clonal ratios. Some GvH clones were seen earlier in gut or blood, suggesting intestinal origin.

Germline CDR1 reads MNHNY; CDR2 reads SVGAGI (reference sequence). The J segment lost 4 bases and the V segment lost 6 bases, leaving 12 bases of the junction unmatched. The CDR3 consists of 16 residues. This clone was seen a handful of times. Its antigen is not known. Sequencing used immunoSEQ multiplex PCR; TCRdb keeps in-frame clones, though not all of them. Of over 15,000 clones listed, around nine tenths are singletons. The chain is built from TRBV6-6 and TRBJ2-3; 8 bases match TRBD2. This TCR was recovered from a human patient who received an intestinal transplant, so some T cells may come from the graft donor. The source was PBMCs, collected 350 to 400 days after transplant. CDR3 sequence reads: CASSTRREGPPDTQYF. CDR3 coding DNA: TGTGCCAGCAGCACAAGACGGGAGGGCCCCCCAGATACGCAGTATTTT.